This T cell receptor (beta chain) was sequenced during a study of blood T cell repertoires in COVID-19 (dated by TCRdb to 2020 to 2022). About the full investigation: Collaborator samples came from the United States, Italy and Spain and covered acute and convalescent phases of COVID-19. The material from the prospective study consisted of cDNA or gDNA derived from T cells, B-cell-depleted T cells, or PBMCs. The dataset comprised deeply sampled blood TCRbeta repertoires from subjects exposed to, actively infected with, or recovered from COVID-19. A freely available public database, intended as a resource for researchers studying the immune response to SARS-CoV-2, is where the repertoires were released. The samples were drawn from two sources: the first 160 participants of the ongoing ImmuneRACE study, and over 1,000 subjects contributed by 6 global collaborators. Nearly every sample came with metadata listing a de-identified subject ID, COVID-19 status, age in years and sex. Where available, HLA class I and class II types were obtained from metadata supplied by the sample provider rather than from assay-based typing.

Participants in the prospective study were enrolled through a virtual design, were aged roughly 18 to 90 years, and lived in under 25 United States geographic areas. Cohort assignment in the prospective study relied on participant-reported clinical history from a screening survey and a study questionnaire. ImmuneRACE Cohort 3 recovered participants were defined by two consecutive negative NP/OP PCR tests, healthcare professional clearance, or symptom resolution. In the prospective study, whole blood, serum and a nasopharyngeal or oropharyngeal swab were collected from each participant by mobile phlebotomists. Over a 2-month period, participants in the prospective study had the option of providing additional blood draws and questionnaires. Before DNA extraction, prospective study blood samples were shipped either frozen or at room temperature. CDR1 ENHRY and CDR2 SYGVKD were looked up in the germline V gene. Deletion took 6 bases off V and 10 bases off J, with a span of 12 bases between the germline ends. The CDR3, from cysteine to phenylalanine, totals 12 residues. The entry retains the CDR3 DNA only, 36 bases that are in frame from base 1.

As for this clone: Its antigen has not been determined. No much larger clone exists at a distance of one base, and base qualities are not known.

General findings and caveats noted by the study authors: The amount of clinical and demographic metadata varied by source and participant and was provided uncurated.

The immunoSEQ Assay, a bias-controlled multiplex PCR, was used to amplify TCRbeta CDR3 regions from genomic DNA. From the authors' description of their analysis: The number of nucleated cells in each sample was estimated from the amplification of reference gene primers within the assay. Sequence reads were collapsed and filtered to measure the absolute abundance of every unique TCRbeta CDR3 rearrangement. For each sample, productive Simpson clonality was calculated as the square root of Simpson's diversity index over productive rearrangements. TCRdb holds this immuneACCESS table with in-frame rearrangements only. Some clones are missing; in checked studies, unresolved V genes explain under half, and the rest has no known cause. From that table come the V and J calls and clone size; the DNA was used to work out D and trimming. For this sample the table gives around 380,000 clones, of which around 87% were detected only once. The ten largest clones capture 1.3% of the sample.

Recombination connected TRBV10-3 to TRBJ1-4; the D gene assignment is ambiguous. Source material: PBMCs or T cells enriched from blood (not recorded which). This sequence originates from a man younger than 45 who had recovered from COVID-19. The CDR3 here reads CAISPSPGKLFF. The nucleotides read TGTGCCATCAGCCCCTCCCCGGGAAAACTGTTTTTT.